The source of this T cell receptor (beta chain) is a study of T-cell memory formation after mild COVID-19 (dated by TCRdb to the early 2020s). About the investigation overall: TCR sequence clusters from the two donors were found to be largely donor specific. In two donors, T-cell clones that expanded and contracted after mild COVID-19 were followed by sequencing TCRalpha and TCRbeta repertoires longitudinally. Two young, previously healthy adult volunteers, one female and one male, were included in the cohort. General conclusions and limits of the study: Contracting CD4+ clones were located mainly in the CM and EM memory subsets, whereas CD8+ clones were found to be enriched in EMRA. From day 15 to 85, contracting clones showed balanced CD4/CD8 phenotypes, whereas a second wave of clones that expanded from day 15 to 37 leaned towards CD4+. Whether the second-wave clones peaking on day 37 were SARS-CoV-2 specific was not confirmed. The study covered only two mild cases, and larger cohorts including severe cases with pre-infection samples were considered necessary. Some responding clones were found in pre-infection memory, which suggests that pre-existing cross-reactive memory T cells took part in the SARS-CoV-2 response.

Concerning this clonotype: It lacks a known antigen. Nothing much larger sits one base from this clone, and base qualities are not available.

Ficoll-Paque density gradient centrifugation was the method used to isolate PBMCs. The CDR3 spans 14 residues, from the cysteine through the phenylalanine. Only the CDR3 portion is preserved as DNA: 42 bases, with reading frame beginning at the first base. CDR1 SGHAT and CDR2 FQNNGV are derived from the germline V gene. V loses 10 bases, J loses 2 bases, and the germline ends lie 16 bases apart. For sequencing, an Illumina NovaSeq 6000 was employed. TCRalpha and TCRbeta cDNA libraries were constructed by 5'RACE with constant-segment primers, with sample barcodes and unique molecular identifiers being introduced. RNA was extracted from every sample with Trizol reagent. Amplification of the libraries took two PCR steps, and the second step added a second sample barcode plus Illumina TruSeq adapters. Libraries were sequenced on an Illumina NovaSeq with 2 x 150 bp paired-end reads. Concerning the study's data processing: Reads were demultiplexed and collapsed into UMI-guided consensus sequences with migec v1.2.7. Using mixcr v2.1.11, UMI consensuses were aligned to TRA and TRB V and J templates and then assembled into clonotypes. A clonotype was counted as expanded or contracted only when both edgeR and NoisET called the clonotype significant, with the noise models trained on biological replicates. edgeR calls used a false discovery rate-adjusted p below 0.01 and a log2 fold-change threshold of 1. As an exploratory analysis of dynamics, max-normalized trajectories of the 1000 most abundant clonotypes were examined by PCA with hierarchical clustering. The CD4 or CD8 phenotype of responding clones was assigned using the separately sequenced CD4+ and CD8+ repertoires. TCRdb reprocessed the public reads (quality trimming at Q25 with fastp, clone calling with MiXCR) and kept in-frame beta chains. Rows merge per CDR3 protein into single entries with the most common DNA and genes. Here the V and J calls rest on TCRdb's processing, not on the authors' analysis. The sample includes around 390,000 distinct CDR3 sequences, with approximately 16% observed a single time. Roughly 21% of the sample belongs to the ten largest clones.

The clonotype comes from a man in his late teens or twenties who had mild COVID-19 (a few samples of this study predate the infection). The sample titles of this study are shuffled in the database, so cell type and time point are left out; the donor was told from shared clones. Rearrangement joined TRBV11-2 to TRBJ2-3; the D gene identity is not certain. Sequenced: PBMCs or a T cell subset sorted from them (not recorded which). The bases are TGTGCCACCGGTCGTGGGTGGTCCACAGATACGCAGTATTTT. Its protein product is CATGRGWSTDTQYF. With all but the CDR3 taken from the reference TRBV11-2 and TRBJ2-3 genes, the full variable domain is: EAGVAQSPRYKIIEKRQSVAFWCNPISGHATLYWYQQILGQGPKLLIQFQNNGVVDDSQLPKDRFSAERLKGVDSTLKIQPAKLEDSAVYLCATGRGWSTDTQYFGPGTRLTVL.